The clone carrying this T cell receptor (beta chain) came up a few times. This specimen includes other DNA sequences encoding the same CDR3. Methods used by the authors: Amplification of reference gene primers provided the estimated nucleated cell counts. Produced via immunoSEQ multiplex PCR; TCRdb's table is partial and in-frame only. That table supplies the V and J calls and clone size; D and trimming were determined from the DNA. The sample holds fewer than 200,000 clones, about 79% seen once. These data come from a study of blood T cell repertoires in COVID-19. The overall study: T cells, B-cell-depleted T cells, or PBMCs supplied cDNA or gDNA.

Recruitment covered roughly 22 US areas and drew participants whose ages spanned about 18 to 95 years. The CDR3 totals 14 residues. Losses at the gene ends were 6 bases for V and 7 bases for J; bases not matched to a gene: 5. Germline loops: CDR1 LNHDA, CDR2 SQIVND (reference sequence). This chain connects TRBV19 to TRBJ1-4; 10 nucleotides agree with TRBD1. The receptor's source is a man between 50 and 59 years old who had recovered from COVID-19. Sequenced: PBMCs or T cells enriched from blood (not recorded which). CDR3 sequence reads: CASSPGQGSEKLFF. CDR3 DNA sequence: TGTGCCAGTAGCCCGGGACAGGGGTCTGAAAAACTGTTTTTT.